This T cell receptor beta chain was captured in a study of shared clonotypes between healthy human individuals. Recent acute infections and vaccinations were absent in the healthy HIV-negative adult donors. Study-wide results and limits: Since donors were few, the genetic and exposure-history diversity represented was limited. Sequencing of the sorted subsets was shown by rarefaction to be incomplete despite large depth.

Germline CDR1 is KGHSH and CDR2 is LQKENI. The CDR3 totals 15 residues. Trimming left V 0 bases short and J 2 bases short, with 10 bases between. Using immunoSEQ multiplex PCR, the repertoire was profiled, and TCRdb retains in-frame clones only, with some absent. The top ten hold roughly 1.5% of the sample, which has about 1 million clones, about 75% seen once. Turning to this clone: Its antigen is currently unknown.

Material for sequencing was memory CD4+ T cells sorted from blood. Subset given: CD45RA-negative fraction. The V and J genes are TRBV18 and TRBJ1-2; D is ambiguous. This TCR was recovered from a man aged 18 to 35 in good health. CDR3 sequence: CASSPPVQSNYGYTF. The CDR3 DNA is TGTGCCAGCTCACCACCGGTTCAGTCCAACTATGGCTACACCTTC.